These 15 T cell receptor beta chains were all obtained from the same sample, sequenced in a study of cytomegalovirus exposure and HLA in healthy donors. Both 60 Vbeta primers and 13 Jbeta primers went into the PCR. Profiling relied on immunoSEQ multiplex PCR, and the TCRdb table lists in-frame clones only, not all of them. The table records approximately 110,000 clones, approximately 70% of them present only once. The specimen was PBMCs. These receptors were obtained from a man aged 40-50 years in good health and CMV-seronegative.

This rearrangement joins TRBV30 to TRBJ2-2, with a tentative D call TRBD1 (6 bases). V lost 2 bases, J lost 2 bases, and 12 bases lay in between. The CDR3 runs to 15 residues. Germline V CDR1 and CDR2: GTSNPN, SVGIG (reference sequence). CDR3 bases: TGTGCCTGGAGTAGAGACAGGCCTAACACCGGGGAGCTGTTTTTT. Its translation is CAWSRDRPNTGELFF. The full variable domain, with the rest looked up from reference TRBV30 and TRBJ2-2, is SQTIHQWPATLVQPVGSPLSLECTVEGTSNPNLYWYRQAAGRGLQLLFYSVGIGQISSEVPQNLSASRPQDRQFILSSKKLLLSDSGFYLCAWSRDRPNTGELFFGEGSRLTVL.

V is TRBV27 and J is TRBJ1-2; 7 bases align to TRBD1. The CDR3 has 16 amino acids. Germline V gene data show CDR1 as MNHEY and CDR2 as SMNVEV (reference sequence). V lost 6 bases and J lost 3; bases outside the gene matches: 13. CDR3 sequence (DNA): TGTGCCAGCAGCCGGGACAGAGGGTGGGGGGACTATGGCTACACCTTC. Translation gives CASSRDRGWGDYGYTF.

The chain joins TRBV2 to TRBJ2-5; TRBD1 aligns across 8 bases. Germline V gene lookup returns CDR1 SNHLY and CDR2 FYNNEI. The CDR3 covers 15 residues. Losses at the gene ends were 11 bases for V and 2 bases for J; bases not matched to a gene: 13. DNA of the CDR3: TGTGCCGGGGGCCCCACACAGGGGGGTCAAGAGACCCAGTACTTC. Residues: CAGGPTQGGQETQYF.

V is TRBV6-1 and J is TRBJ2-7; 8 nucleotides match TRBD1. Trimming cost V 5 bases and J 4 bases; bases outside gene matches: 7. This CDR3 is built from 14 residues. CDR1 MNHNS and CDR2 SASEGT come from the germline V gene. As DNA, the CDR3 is TGTGCCAGCAGTCAAAACAGGGGGGCTTACGAGCAGTACTTC. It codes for CASSQNRGAYEQYF.

The CDR3 DNA sequence: TGTGCCAGCAGCTTAGAAGGCGGAGGAAACACCTACACCGGGGAGCTGTTTTTT. Amino acid sequence: CASSLEGGGNTYTGELFF. The chain carries TRBV11-3 and TRBJ2-2; perhaps TRBD2 as D (5 bases). The CDR3 runs 18 residues. Trimming took 0 bases from V and 3 from J, leaving 17 bases between them. CDR1 and CDR2 from the germline V gene are SGHNT and YENEEA. The complete variable domain, with remaining parts taken from reference TRBV11-3 and TRBJ2-2, reads EAGVVQSPRYKIIEKKQPVAFWCNPISGHNTLYWYLQNLGQGPELLIRYENEEAVDDSQLPKDRFSAERLKGVDSTLKIQPAELGDSAVYLCASSLEGGGNTYTGELFFGEGSRLTVL.

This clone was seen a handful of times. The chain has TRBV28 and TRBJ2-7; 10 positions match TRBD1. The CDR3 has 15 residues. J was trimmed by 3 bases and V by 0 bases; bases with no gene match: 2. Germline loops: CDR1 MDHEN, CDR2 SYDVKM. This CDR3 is CASSLWGQGFYEQYF. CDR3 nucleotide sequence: TGTGCCAGCAGTTTATGGGGACAGGGGTTCTACGAGCAGTACTTC.

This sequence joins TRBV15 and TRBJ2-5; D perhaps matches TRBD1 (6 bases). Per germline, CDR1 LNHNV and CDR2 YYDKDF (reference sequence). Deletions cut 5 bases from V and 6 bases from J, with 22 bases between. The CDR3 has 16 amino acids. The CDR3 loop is CATSRPGQGRIQTQYF. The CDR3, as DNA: TGTGCCACCAGCCGTCCTGGTCAGGGGAGAATACAGACCCAGTACTTC.

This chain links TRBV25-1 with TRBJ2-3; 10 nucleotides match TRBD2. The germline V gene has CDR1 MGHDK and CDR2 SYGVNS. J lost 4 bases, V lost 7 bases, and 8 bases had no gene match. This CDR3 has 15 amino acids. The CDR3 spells CASKRTSGVSDTQYF. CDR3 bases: TGTGCCAGCAAACGCACTAGCGGGGTTTCAGATACGCAGTATTTT.

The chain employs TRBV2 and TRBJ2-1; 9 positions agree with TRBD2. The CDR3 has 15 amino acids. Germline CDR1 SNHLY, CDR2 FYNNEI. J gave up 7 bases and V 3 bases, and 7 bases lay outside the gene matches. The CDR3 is CASSELGLAGNEQFF. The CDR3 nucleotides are TGTGCCAGCAGTGAGCTTGGCCTAGCGGGGAATGAGCAGTTCTTC.

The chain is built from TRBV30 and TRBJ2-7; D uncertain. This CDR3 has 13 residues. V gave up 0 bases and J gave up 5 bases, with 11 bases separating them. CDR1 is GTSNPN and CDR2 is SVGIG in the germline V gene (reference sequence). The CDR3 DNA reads TGTGCCTGGAGTGTATACGGAGCCAACGAGCAGTACTTC. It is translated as CAWSVYGANEQYF.

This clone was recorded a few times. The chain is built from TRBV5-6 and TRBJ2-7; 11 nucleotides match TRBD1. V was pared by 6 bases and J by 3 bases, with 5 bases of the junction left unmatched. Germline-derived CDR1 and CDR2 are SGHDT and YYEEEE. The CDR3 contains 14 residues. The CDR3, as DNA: TGTGCCAGCACCAAGGACAGGGGGCTCTACGAGCAGTACTTC. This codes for CASTKDRGLYEQYF.

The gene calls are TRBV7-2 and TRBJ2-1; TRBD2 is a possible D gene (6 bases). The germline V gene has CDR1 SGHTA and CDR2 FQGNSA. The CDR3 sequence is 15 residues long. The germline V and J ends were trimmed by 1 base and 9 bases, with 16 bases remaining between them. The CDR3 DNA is TGTGCCAGCAGCTTAGAGGTGACTAGTTCAATTGAGCAGTTCTTC. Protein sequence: CASSLEVTSSIEQFF.

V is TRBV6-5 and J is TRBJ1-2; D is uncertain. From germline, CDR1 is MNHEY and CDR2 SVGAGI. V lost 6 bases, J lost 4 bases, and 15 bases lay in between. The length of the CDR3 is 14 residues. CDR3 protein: CASSLSPPTYGYTF. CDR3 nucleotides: TGTGCCAGCAGCTTAAGCCCACCCACCTATGGCTACACCTTC.

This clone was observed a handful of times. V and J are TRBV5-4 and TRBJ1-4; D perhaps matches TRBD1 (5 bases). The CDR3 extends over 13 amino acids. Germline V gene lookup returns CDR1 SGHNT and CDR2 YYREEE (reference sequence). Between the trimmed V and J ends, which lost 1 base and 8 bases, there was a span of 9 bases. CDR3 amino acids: CASSLTGGEKLFF. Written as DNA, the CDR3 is TGTGCCAGCAGCTTGACAGGTGGGGAAAAACTGTTTTTT.

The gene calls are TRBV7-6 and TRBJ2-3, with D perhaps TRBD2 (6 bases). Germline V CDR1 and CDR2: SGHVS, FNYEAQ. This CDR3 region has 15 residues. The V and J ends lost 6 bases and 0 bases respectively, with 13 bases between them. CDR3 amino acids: CASSLDYSSTDTQYF. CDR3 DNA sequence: TGTGCCAGCAGTTTGGACTACTCTAGCACAGATACGCAGTATTTT.